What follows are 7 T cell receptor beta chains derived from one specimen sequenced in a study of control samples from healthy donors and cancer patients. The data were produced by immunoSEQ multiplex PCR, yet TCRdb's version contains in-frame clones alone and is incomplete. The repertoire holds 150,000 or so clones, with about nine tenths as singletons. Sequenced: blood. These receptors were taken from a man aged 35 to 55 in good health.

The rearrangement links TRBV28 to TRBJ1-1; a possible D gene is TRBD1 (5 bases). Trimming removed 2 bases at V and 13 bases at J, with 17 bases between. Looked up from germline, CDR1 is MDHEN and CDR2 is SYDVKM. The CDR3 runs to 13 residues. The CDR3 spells CASSLTRGGRIFF. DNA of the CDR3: TGTGCCAGCAGTTTAACCCGGGGCGGTCGAATTTTCTTT.

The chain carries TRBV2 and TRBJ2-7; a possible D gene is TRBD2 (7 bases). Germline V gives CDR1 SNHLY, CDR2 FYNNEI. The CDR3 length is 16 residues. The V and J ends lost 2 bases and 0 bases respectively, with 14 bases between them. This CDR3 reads CASSEYGGLSSYEQYF. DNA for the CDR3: TGTGCCAGCAGTGAATACGGGGGGCTTAGCTCCTACGAGCAGTACTTC.

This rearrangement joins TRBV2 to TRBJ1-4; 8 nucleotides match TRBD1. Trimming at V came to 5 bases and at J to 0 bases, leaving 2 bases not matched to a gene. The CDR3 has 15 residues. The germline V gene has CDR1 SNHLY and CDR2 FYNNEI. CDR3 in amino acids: CASSQQGATNEKLFF. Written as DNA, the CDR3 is TGTGCCAGCAGTCAACAGGGGGCAACTAATGAAAAACTGTTTTTT.

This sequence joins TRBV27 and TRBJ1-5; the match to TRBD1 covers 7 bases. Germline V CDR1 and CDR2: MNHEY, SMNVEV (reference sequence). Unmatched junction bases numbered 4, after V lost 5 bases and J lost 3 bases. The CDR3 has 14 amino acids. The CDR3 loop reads CASSRDRLNQPQHF. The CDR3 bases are TGTGCCAGCAGTCGGGACAGACTCAATCAGCCCCAGCATTTT.

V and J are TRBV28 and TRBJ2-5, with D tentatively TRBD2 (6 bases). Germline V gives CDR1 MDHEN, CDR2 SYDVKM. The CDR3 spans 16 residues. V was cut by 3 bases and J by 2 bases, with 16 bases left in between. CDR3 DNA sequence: TGTGCCAGCAGTTTCTTCGTCAGCGGGTCTCAAGAGACCCAGTACTTC. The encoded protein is CASSFFVSGSQETQYF. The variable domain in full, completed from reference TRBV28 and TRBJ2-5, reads DVKVTQSSRYLVKRTGEKVFLECVQDMDHENMFWYRQDPGLGLRLIYFSYDVKMKEKGDIPEGYSVSREKKERFSLILESASTNQTSMYLCASSFFVSGSQETQYFGPGTRLLVL.

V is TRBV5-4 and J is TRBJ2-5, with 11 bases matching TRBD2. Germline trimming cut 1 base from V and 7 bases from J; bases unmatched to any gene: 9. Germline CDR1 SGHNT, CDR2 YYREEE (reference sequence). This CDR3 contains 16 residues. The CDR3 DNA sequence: TGTGCCAGCAGCTTGACTAGCGGGGGATCCGGGGGGACCCAGTACTTC. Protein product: CASSLTSGGSGGTQYF.

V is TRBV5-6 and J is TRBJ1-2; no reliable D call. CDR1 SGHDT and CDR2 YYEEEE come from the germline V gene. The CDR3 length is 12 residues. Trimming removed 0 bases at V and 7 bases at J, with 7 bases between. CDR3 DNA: TGTGCCAGCAGCTTGGCGGTCGGTGGCTACACCTTC. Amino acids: CASSLAVGGYTF.